This T cell receptor (beta chain) was captured in a study of cytomegalovirus exposure and HLA in healthy donors. General study results and limits: Presence/absence analyses took donor sequencing depth as roughly uniform.

Each of the donors was a healthy bone marrow donor. Regarding this clone: Antigen specificity is unknown.

This CDR3 comprises 13 residues. With 1 base removed from V and 4 bases from J, the gap between germline ends came to 6 bases. Germline assignment: CDR1 LNHNV and CDR2 YYDKDF (reference sequence). The PCR made use of 60 Vbeta and 13 Jbeta primers. Generated by immunoSEQ multiplex PCR, the TCRdb table keeps only in-frame clones and is missing some. The table includes fewer than 200,000 clones, about 90% detected once. The sequence was obtained from a girl under three years old in good health and CMV-seronegative. The chain links TRBV15 to TRBJ2-3, with D tentatively TRBD2 (5 bases). Sample: PBMCs. CDR3 DNA sequence: TGTGCCACCAGCAGAGGGGAGTCAGATACGCAGTATTTT. Translation gives CATSRGESDTQYF.